The entry below describes one T cell receptor (beta chain). This specimen comes from a study of blood T cell repertoires in COVID-19. As for the study in general: Acute and convalescent COVID-19 specimens originated in the United States, Italy and Spain.

This CDR3 is 15 amino acids long. V was clipped by 5 bases and J by 3 bases; unmatched bases: 9. The germline gives CDR1 MNHEY, CDR2 SMNVEV (reference sequence). Some clones are missing from TCRdb's copy, which holds only in-frame ones; the method was immunoSEQ multiplex PCR. The sample lists roughly 210,000 clones, around 87% occurring once. Sequencing was performed on PBMCs or T cells enriched from blood (not recorded which). The receptor was isolated from a young man in a cohort exposed to, infected with or recovered from COVID-19 (not recorded which). This chain uses TRBV27 with TRBJ2-7; 8 nucleotides match TRBD2. The CDR3 spells CASSTPGTRSYEQYF. CDR3 sequence (DNA): TGTGCCAGCAGTACCCCGGGGACTAGAAGCTACGAGCAGTACTTC.